This TCR beta chain stems from a study of T cell repertoires in ileal Crohn's disease. Whole-study context: Median disease duration was around eight years; about 37% smoked at surgery. Operated complications were stricturing disease (roughly 61%) and penetrating disease (approximately 39%). General study findings and limits: Sorted CD8 T cells held more high-frequency clones than CD4. All patients with clonality above 26.8% had endoscopic recurrence.

Clones were read by immunoSEQ multiplex PCR, and TCRdb kept only the in-frame ones, dropping some. This sample has around 16,000 clones, with around 93% found just once. Concerning this clone itself: No antigen is known for it.

This TCR was recovered from an adult with Crohn's disease. The sequencing sample was made of ileal tissue.

The CDR3 DNA reads TGTGCCAGCAGCTTAGGACAGACAACTAATGAAAAACTGTTTTTT. This translates into CASSLGQTTNEKLFF. V usage is TRBV5-6 and J usage is TRBJ1-4; TRBD1 is a possible D gene (6 bases). The V end was cut by 2 bases, the J end by 0 bases, with 8 bases between. In germline, CDR1 is SGHDT, CDR2 YYEEEE. The CDR3 totals 15 residues.